The source of this T cell receptor (beta chain) is a study of vaccination and CD4 T cells after COVID-19. On the study more broadly: The authors used overlapping spike peptides from SARS-CoV-2, HCoV-NL63, HCoV-OC43 and HCoV-229E to stimulate cells.

Concerning this clonotype: Its specificity is not known.

Sequencing of DNA taken from cultured CD4+ T cells relied on the Oncomine TCR Beta short-read assay. TCRdb called the PCR reads again in MiXCR, with one record for every CDR3 protein. The sample has about 12,000 distinct CDR3 sequences; about 44% are singletons. With V trimmed by 7 bases and J by 7 bases, 10 bases remained unmatched. CDR3 length equals 14 residues. Germline values: CDR1 ENHRY, CDR2 SYGVKD. The sample's treatment: approximately nine-day PBMC culture with coronavirus spike peptide pools or control peptides (ViraFEST assay). PCR-confirmed positives ranged from March to December 2020, preceding US Alpha, Beta and Delta variants. Peptide pools at around 9.2 ug/ml and IL-2 at around 10 IU/ml were added to cultures of around 1.9 million PBMCs per well.

The TCR sequence derives from a human donor who had recovered from COVID-19. Sequenced: CD4+ T cells from blood, cultured in vitro. The chain carries TRBV10-3 and TRBJ1-5; 7 bases map to TRBD1. The DNA for the CDR3 is TGTGCCATCAACCGACAGGGAGGCGCCCAGCCCCAGCATTTT. Protein product: CAINRQGGAQPQHF.